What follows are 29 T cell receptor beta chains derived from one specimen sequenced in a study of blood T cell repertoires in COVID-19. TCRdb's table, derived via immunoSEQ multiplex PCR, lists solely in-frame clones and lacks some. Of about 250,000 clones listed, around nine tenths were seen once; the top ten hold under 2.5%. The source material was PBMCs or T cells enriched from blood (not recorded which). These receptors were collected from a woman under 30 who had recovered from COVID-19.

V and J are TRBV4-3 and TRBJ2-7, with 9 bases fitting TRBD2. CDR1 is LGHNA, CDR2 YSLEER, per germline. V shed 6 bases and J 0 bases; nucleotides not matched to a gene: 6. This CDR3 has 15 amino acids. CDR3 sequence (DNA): TGCGCCAGCAGGGCACAACTAGCGGGCTCCTACGAGCAGTACTTC. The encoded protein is CASRAQLAGSYEQYF.

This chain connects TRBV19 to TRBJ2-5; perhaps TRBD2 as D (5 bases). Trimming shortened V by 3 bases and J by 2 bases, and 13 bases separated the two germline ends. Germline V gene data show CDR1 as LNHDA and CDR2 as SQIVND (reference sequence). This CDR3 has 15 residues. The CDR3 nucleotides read TGTGCCAGTAGTATTGTCGGACTGACACAAGAGACCCAGTACTTC. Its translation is CASSIVGLTQETQYF.

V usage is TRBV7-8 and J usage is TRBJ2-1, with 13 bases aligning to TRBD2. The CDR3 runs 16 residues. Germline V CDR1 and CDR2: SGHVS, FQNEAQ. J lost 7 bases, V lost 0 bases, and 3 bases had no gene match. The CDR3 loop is CASSLAGTSGANEQFF. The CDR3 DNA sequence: TGTGCCAGCAGCTTAGCCGGGACTAGCGGGGCGAATGAGCAGTTCTTC.

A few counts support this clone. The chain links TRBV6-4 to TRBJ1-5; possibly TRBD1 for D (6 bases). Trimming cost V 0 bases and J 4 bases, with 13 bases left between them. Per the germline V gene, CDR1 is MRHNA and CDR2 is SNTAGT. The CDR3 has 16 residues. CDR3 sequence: CASSDSGRGGNQPQHF. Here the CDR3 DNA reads TGTGCCAGCAGTGACTCAGGCAGGGGAGGGAATCAGCCCCAGCATTTT.

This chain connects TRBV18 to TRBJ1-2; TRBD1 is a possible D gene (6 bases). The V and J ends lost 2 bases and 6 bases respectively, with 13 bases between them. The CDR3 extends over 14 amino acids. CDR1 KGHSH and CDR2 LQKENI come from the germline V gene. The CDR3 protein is CASSPNTGSDGYTF. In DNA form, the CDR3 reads TGTGCCAGCTCACCAAACACAGGGTCAGATGGCTACACCTTC.

CDR3 amino acids: CASSPGQGNNSPLHF. DNA for the CDR3: TGTGCCAGCTCACCGGGACAGGGTAATAATTCACCCCTCCACTTT. The V call is TRBV18, the J call TRBJ1-6; 9 nucleotides match TRBD1. The CDR3 has 15 residues. Trimming took 3 bases from V and 5 from J; bases not matched to a gene: 2. The germline CDR1 and CDR2 sequences are KGHSH and LQKENI.

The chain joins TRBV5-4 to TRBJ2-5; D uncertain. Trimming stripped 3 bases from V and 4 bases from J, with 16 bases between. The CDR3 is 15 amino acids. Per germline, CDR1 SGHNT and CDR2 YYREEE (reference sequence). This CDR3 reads CASSSNGPILETQYF. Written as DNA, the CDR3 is TGTGCCAGCAGCTCCAATGGGCCAATTCTAGAGACCCAGTACTTC.

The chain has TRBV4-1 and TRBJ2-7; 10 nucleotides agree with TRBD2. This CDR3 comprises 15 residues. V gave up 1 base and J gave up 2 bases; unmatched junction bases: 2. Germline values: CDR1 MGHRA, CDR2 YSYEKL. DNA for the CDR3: TGCGCCAGCAGCCAAGCACTAGCGGGAACCTACGAGCAGTACTTC. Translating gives CASSQALAGTYEQYF.

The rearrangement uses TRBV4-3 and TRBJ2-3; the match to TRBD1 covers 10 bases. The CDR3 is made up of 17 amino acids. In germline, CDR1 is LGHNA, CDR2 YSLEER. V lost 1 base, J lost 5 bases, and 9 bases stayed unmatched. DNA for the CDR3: TGCGCCAGCAGCCAAGGGGGGGGACAGGGGCCGCAAGATACGCAGTATTTT. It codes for CASSQGGGQGPQDTQYF.

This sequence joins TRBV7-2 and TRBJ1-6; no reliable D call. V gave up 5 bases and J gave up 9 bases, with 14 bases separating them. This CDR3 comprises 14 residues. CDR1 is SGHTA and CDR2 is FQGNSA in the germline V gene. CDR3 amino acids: CASSPHGVGSPLHF. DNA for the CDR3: TGTGCCAGCAGCCCCCACGGGGTTGGTTCACCCCTCCACTTT.

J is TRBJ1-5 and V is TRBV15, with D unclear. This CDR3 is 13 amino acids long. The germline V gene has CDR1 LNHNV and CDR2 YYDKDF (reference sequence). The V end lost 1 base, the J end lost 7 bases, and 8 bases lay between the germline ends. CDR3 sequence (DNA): TGTGCCACCAGCAGAGGCGGTAGGCAGCCCCAGCATTTT. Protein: CATSRGGRQPQHF. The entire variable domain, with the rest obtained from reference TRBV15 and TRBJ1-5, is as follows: DAMVIQNPRYQVTQFGKPVTLSCSQTLNHNVMYWYQQKSSQAPKLLFHYYDKDFNNEADTPDNFQSRRPNTSFCFLDIRSPGLGDTAMYLCATSRGGRQPQHFGDGTRLSIL.

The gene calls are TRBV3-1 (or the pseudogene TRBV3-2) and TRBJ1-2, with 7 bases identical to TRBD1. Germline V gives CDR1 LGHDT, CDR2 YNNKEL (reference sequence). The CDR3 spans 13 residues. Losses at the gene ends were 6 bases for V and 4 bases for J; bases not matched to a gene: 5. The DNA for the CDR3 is TGTGCCAGCAGGAGACAGGGAAGCTATGGCTACACCTTC. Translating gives CASRRQGSYGYTF.

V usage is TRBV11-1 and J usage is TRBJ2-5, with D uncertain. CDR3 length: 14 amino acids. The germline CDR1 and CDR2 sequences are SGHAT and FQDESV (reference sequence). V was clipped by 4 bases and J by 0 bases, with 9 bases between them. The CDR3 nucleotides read TGTGCCAGCAGCTACGGCGGCGACCAAGAGACCCAGTACTTC. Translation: CASSYGGDQETQYF.

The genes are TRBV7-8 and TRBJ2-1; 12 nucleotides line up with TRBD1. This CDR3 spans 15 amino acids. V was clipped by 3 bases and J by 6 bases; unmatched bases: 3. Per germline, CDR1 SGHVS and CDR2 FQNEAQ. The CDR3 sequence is CASSFRDRGRNEQFF. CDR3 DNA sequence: TGTGCCAGCAGCTTCCGGGACAGGGGGCGCAATGAGCAGTTCTTC.

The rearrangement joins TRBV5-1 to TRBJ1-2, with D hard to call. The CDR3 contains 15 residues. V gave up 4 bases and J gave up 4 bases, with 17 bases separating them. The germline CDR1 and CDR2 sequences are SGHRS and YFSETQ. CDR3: CASSHPGMRGYGYTF. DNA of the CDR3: TGCGCCAGCAGCCATCCGGGGATGAGAGGCTATGGCTACACCTTC. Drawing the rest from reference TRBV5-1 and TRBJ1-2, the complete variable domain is KAGVTQTPRYLIKTRGQQVTLSCSPISGHRSVSWYQQTPGQGLQFLFEYFSETQRNKGNFPGRFSGRQFSNSRSEMNVSTLELGDSALYLCASSHPGMRGYGYTFGSGTRLTVV.

CDR3 amino acids: CASSLGLYRGEEQFF. The CDR3 DNA is TGTGCCAGCAGTTTGGGCTTGTACAGGGGCGAGGAGCAGTTCTTC. The chain couples TRBV28 to TRBJ2-1; 7 bases agree with TRBD1. The V segment lost 3 bases and the J segment 10 bases; nucleotides outside the gene matches: 12. This CDR3 has 15 amino acids. Germline lookup yields CDR1 MDHEN and CDR2 SYDVKM.

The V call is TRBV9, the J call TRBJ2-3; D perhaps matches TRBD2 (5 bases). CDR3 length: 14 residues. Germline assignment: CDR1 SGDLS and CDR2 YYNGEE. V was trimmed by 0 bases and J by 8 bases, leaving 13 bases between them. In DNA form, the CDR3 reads TGTGCCAGCAGCGTAGGAGGGCCCTCTGGTACGCAGTATTTT. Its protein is CASSVGGPSGTQYF.

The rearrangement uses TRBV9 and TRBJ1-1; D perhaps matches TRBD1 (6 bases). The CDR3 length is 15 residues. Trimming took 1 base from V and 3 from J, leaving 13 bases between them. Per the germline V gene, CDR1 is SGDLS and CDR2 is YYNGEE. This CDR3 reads CASSVFGQSDTEAFF. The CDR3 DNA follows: TGTGCCAGCAGCGTATTTGGACAGAGCGACACTGAAGCTTTCTTT.

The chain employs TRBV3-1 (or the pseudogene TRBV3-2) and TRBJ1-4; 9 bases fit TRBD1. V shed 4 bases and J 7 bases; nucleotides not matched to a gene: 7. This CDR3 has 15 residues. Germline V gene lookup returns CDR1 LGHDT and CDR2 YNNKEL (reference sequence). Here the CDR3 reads CASSPNRGPREKLFF. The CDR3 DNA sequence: TGTGCCAGCAGCCCCAACAGGGGGCCTCGTGAAAAACTGTTTTTT.

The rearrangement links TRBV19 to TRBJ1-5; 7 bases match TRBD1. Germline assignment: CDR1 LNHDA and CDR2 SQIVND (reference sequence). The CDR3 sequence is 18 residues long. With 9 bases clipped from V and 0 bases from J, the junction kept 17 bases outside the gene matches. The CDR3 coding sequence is TGTGCCAGCGGGAAGGTCGGACAGGCCACCTATAGCAATCAGCCCCAGCATTTT. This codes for CASGKVGQATYSNQPQHF.

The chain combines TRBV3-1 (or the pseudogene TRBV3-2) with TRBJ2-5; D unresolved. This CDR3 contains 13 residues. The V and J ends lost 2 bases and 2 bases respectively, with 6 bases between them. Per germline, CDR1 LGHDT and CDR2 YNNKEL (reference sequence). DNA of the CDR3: TGTGCCAGCAGCCAAATCACTCAAGAGACCCAGTACTTC. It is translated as CASSQITQETQYF.

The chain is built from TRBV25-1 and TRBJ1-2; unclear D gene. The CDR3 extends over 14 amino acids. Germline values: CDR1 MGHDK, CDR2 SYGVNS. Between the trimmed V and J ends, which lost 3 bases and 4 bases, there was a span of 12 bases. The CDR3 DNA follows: TGTGCCAGCAGTGATGGCAGACTGGGCTATGGCTACACCTTC. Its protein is CASSDGRLGYGYTF.

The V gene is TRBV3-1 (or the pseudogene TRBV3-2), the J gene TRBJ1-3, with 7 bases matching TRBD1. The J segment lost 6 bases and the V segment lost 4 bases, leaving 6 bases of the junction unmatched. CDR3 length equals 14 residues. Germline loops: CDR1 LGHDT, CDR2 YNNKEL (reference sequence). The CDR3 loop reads CASSPDRAVNTIYF. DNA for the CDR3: TGTGCCAGCAGCCCCGACAGGGCAGTAAACACCATATATTTT.

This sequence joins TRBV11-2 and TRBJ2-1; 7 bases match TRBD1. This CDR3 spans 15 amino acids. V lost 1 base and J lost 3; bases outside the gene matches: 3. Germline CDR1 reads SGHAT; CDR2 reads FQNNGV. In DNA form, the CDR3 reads TGTGCCAGCAGCTTAGTGGGGGACAGCTACAATGAGCAGTTCTTC. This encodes CASSLVGDSYNEQFF.

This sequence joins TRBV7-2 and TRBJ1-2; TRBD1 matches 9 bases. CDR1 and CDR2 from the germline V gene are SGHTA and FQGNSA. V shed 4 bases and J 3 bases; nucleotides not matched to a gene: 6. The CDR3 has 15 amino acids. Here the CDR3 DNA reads TGTGCCAGCAGCTCCCGGGACAGGGCTGACTATGGCTACACCTTC. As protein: CASSSRDRADYGYTF.

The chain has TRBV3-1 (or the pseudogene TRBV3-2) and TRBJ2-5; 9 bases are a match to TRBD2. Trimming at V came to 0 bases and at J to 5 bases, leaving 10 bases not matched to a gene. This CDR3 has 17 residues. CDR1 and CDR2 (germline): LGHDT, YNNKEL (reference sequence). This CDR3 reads CASSQESSGRIAETQYF. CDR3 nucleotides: TGTGCCAGCAGCCAAGAAAGCAGCGGGAGGATCGCGGAGACCCAGTACTTC.

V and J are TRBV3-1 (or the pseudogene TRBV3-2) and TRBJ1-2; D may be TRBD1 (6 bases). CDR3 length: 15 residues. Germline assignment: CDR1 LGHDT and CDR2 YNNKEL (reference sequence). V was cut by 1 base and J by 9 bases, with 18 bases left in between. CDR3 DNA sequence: TGTGCCAGCAGCCAAGGAACAGGGACGGTTAATAGCTACACCTTC. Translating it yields CASSQGTGTVNSYTF.

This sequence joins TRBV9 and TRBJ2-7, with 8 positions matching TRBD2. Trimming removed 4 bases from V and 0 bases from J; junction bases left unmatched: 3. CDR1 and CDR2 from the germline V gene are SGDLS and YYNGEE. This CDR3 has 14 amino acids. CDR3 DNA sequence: TGTGCCAGCAGCATCGCGGGGGGCTCCTACGAGCAGTACTTC. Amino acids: CASSIAGGSYEQYF.

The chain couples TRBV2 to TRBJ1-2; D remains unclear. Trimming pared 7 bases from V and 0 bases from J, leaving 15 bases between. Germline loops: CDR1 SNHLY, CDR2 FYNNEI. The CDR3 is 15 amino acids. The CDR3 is CASIAGNQANYGYTF. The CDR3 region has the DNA TGTGCCAGCATCGCGGGAAATCAAGCTAACTATGGCTACACCTTC.